The 14 T cell receptor beta chains given below trace back to one sample, sequenced in a study of preoperative IRX-2 immunotherapy in early breast cancer. Assay: immunoSEQ multiplex PCR; the TCRdb copy retains only in-frame clones and omits some. The sample holds about 37,000 clones, roughly four fifths seen once. The treatment here: preoperative locoregional IRX-2 cytokine immunotherapy. The material was lymph node tissue, obtained after IRX-2 immunotherapy. These receptors were obtained from a human donor with breast cancer.

J is TRBJ1-2 and V is TRBV7-4; 7 positions match TRBD1. The CDR3 sequence is 14 residues long. Germline V lookup: CDR1 SGHVT, CDR2 SQSDAQ. V shed 3 bases and J 7 bases; nucleotides not matched to a gene: 8. CDR3 sequence: CASSLRTGVGGYTF. CDR3 nucleotide sequence: TGTGCCAGCAGCTTGCGTACAGGGGTTGGTGGCTACACCTTC.

The chain combines TRBV6-8 with TRBJ2-1; perhaps D is TRBD1 or TRBD2 (6 bases each). CDR1 MNHGY and CDR2 SAAAGT come from the germline V gene. The V end lost 6 bases, the J end lost 8 bases, and 14 bases lay between the germline ends. The CDR3 spans 13 residues. CDR3 coding DNA: TGTGCCAGCAGCGGGGGCCTTGTCTATGAGCAGTTCTTC. Its protein is CASSGGLVYEQFF.

The chain has TRBV6-8 and TRBJ2-7, with 12 bases matching TRBD1. The germline CDR1 and CDR2 sequences are MNHGY and SAAAGT. V lost 6 bases, J lost 5 bases, and 8 bases stayed unmatched. The CDR3 consists of 15 residues. Written as DNA, the CDR3 is TGTGCCAGCAGCTACGGGACAGGGGGCTTTGACGAGCAGTACTTC. This translates into CASSYGTGGFDEQYF.

This clone has a handful of counts. The V gene is TRBV19, the J gene TRBJ2-3; D is unclear. Germline values: CDR1 LNHDA, CDR2 SQIVND (reference sequence). The V end lost 6 bases, the J end lost 5 bases, and 15 bases lay between the germline ends. The CDR3 extends over 14 amino acids. In nucleotides, the CDR3 is TGTGCCAGTAGCCCCTCAGAGCGACTAGATACGCAGTATTTT. Translation gives CASSPSERLDTQYF.

The chain recombines TRBV7-5 with TRBJ2-3; the D call TRBD1 from the table was never checked on the DNA. TRBV7-5 is designated a pseudogene. The length of the CDR3 is 16 residues. CDR3 amino acids: CASSLRSVRGTDTQYF. For the CDR3, the DNA is TGTGCCAGCAGCCTAAGGTCGGTCAGGGGAACAGATACGCAGTATTTT.

The genes are TRBV11-3 and TRBJ1-1, with no clear D. The ends were cut back, 0 bases at V and 1 base at J, with 6 bases in the middle. This CDR3 contains 14 residues. Germline CDR1 reads SGHNT; CDR2 reads YENEEA. CDR3 DNA sequence: TGTGCCAGCAGCTTAGATTGGCGGAACACTGAAGCTTTCTTT. Its translation: CASSLDWRNTEAFF. Combining the CDR3 with reference TRBV11-3 and TRBJ1-1 gives the whole variable domain EAGVVQSPRYKIIEKKQPVAFWCNPISGHNTLYWYLQNLGQGPELLIRYENEEAVDDSQLPKDRFSAERLKGVDSTLKIQPAELGDSAVYLCASSLDWRNTEAFFGQGTRLTVV.

The chain is built from TRBV5-1 and TRBJ1-5, with D maybe TRBD1 (5 bases). The CDR3 is 14 amino acids. Trimming removed 0 bases from V and 7 bases from J, with 11 bases in between. Germline V gene sequence: CDR1 SGHRS, CDR2 YFSETQ. The CDR3 DNA follows: TGCGCCAGCAGCTTGGGGGGCCTAGGGCAGCCCCAGCATTTT. This codes for CASSLGGLGQPQHF.

The genes are TRBV18 and TRBJ1-5, with D possibly being TRBD1 (5 bases). Germline V lookup: CDR1 KGHSH, CDR2 LQKENI. Trimming pared 3 bases from V and 4 bases from J, leaving 7 bases between. CDR3 length: 13 amino acids. This CDR3 is CASSPGLNQPQHF. The CDR3 DNA follows: TGTGCCAGCTCACCGGGACTAAATCAGCCCCAGCATTTT.

In this sample, this clone turned up a few times. CDR3 residues: CASSIDSGTEAFF. CDR3 DNA: TGTGCCAGTAGTATAGACAGCGGGACTGAAGCTTTCTTT. The chain joins TRBV19 to TRBJ1-1; D not certain. V lost 0 bases and J 5 bases, leaving 7 bases between the germline ends. This CDR3 is built from 13 residues. Looked up from germline, CDR1 is LNHDA and CDR2 is SQIVND (reference sequence).

The chain has TRBV7-4 and TRBJ1-1; D ambiguous. V was trimmed by 3 bases and J by 2 bases, leaving 7 bases between them. Germline lookup yields CDR1 SGHVT and CDR2 SQSDAQ. This CDR3 comprises 13 residues. CDR3 sequence (DNA): TGTGCCAGCAGCTTTACAGAAAACACTGAAGCTTTCTTT. Its protein product is CASSFTENTEAFF.

The chain carries TRBV30 and TRBJ1-5; unclear D gene. Germline CDR1 GTSNPN, CDR2 SVGIG (reference sequence). This CDR3 has 14 amino acids. Deletions cut 2 bases from V and 0 bases from J, with 8 bases between. This CDR3 is CAWSLYTSNQPQHF. Here the CDR3 DNA reads TGTGCCTGGAGTCTTTACACTAGCAATCAGCCCCAGCATTTT.

The V and J genes are TRBV14 and TRBJ1-2; D possibly corresponds to TRBD1 (6 bases). The V gene's germline CDR1 is SGHDN and CDR2 FVKESK. CDR3 length: 15 amino acids. Between the trimmed V and J ends, which lost 0 bases and 5 bases, there was a span of 13 bases. In DNA, the CDR3 is TGTGCCAGCAGCCAAGACGTGAACAGGGATTATGGCTACACCTTC. This gives the protein CASSQDVNRDYGYTF.

The rearrangement joins TRBV23-1 to TRBJ1-1; maybe TRBD1 (6 bases). TRBV23-1 is sorted into the ORF group, with uncertain function. The CDR3 sequence is 19 residues long. The V and J ends lost 3 bases and 1 base respectively, with 24 bases between them. The CDR3, as DNA: TGCGCCAGCAGTCAGCCGCCGGGGGCAGGGCCTTATCAGAACACTGAAGCTTTCTTT. This encodes CASSQPPGAGPYQNTEAFF.

CDR3 nucleotide sequence: TGTGCCAGCAGCCAAGACCCGAAGGGGAAAGCTTTCTTT. Residues: CASSQDPKGKAFF. V and J are TRBV14 and TRBJ1-1; D might be TRBD1 (5 bases). The CDR3 has 13 amino acids. In germline, CDR1 is SGHDN, CDR2 FVKESK. Trimming stripped 0 bases from V and 9 bases from J, with 11 bases between.